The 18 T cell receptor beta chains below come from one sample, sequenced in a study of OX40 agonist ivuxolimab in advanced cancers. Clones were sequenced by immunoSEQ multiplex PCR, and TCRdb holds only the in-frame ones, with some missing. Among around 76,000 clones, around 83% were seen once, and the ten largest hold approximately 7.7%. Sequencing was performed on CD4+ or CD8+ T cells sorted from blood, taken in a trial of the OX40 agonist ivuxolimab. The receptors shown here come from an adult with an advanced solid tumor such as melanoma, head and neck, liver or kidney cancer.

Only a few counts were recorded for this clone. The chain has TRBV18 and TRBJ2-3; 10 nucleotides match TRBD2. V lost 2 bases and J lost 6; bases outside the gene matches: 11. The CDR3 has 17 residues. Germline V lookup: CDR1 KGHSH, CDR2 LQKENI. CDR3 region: CASSPRPSAGGPDTQYF. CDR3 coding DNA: TGTGCCAGCTCACCAAGGCCCTCAGCGGGGGGGCCCGATACGCAGTATTTT.

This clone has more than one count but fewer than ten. Here the CDR3 DNA reads TGCGCCAGCAGCCGCATTAGGGCGGAGACCCAGTACTTC. Translating it yields CASSRIRAETQYF. This chain uses TRBV4-1 with TRBJ2-5; D remains unclear. Germline V CDR1 and CDR2: MGHRA, YSYEKL. The CDR3 spans 13 residues. V dropped 4 bases and J dropped 5 bases, with 11 bases sitting between them.

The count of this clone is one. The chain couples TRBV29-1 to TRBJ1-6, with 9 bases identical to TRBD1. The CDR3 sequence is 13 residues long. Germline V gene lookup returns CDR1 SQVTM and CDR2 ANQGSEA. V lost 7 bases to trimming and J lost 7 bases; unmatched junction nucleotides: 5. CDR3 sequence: CSAGTGGNSPLHF. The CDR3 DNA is TGCAGCGCAGGAACAGGGGGCAATTCACCCCTCCACTTT.

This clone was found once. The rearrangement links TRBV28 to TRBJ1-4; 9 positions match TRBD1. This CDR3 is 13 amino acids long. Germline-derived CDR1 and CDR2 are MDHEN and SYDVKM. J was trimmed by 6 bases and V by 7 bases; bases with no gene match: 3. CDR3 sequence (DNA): TGTGCCAGCAAGGACAGGGGTTATGAAAAACTGTTTTTT. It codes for CASKDRGYEKLFF.

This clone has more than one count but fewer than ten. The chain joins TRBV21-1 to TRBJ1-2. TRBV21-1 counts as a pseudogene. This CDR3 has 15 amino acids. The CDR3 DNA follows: TGTGCCAGCAGCAAAGTTCTCGAGAGGGTCGATGGCTACACCTTC. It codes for CASSKVLERVDGYTF.

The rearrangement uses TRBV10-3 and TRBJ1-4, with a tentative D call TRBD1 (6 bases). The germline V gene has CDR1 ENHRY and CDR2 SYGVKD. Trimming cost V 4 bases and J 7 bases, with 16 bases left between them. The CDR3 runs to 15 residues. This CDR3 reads CAISASGADGEKLFF. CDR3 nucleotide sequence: TGTGCCATCAGTGCTTCAGGGGCGGACGGTGAAAAACTGTTTTTT.

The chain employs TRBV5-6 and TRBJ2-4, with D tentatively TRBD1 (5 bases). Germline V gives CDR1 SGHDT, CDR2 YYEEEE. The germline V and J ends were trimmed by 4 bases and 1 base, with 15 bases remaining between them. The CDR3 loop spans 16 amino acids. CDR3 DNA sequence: TGTGCCAGCAGCGCCCAGGGTAAAGATGCCAAAAACATTCAGTACTTC. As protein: CASSAQGKDAKNIQYF.

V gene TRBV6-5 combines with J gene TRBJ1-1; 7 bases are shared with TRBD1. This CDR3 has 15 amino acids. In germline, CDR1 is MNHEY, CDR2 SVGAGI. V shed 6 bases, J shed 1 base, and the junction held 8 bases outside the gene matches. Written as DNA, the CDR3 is TGTGCCAGCAGAGTATCGGGACAGACGAACACTGAAGCTTTCTTT. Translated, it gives CASRVSGQTNTEAFF.

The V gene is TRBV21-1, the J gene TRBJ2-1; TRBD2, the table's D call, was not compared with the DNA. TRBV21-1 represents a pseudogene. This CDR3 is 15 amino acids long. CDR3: CASRWEMGSYNEQFF. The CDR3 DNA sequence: TGTGCCAGCAGGTGGGAGATGGGATCCTACAATGAGCAGTTCTTC.

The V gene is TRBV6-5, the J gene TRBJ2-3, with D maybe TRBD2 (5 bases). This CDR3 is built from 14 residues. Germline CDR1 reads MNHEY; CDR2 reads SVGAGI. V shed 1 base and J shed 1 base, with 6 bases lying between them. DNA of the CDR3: TGTGCCAGCAGTTACTACGGGGGCACAGATACGCAGTATTTT. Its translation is CASSYYGGTDTQYF.

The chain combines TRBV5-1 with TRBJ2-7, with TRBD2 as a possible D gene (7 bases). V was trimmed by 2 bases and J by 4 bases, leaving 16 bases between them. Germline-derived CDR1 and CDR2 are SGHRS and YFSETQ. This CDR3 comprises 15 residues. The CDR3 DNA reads TGCGCCAGCAGCTTAAGGGGGGGCATTAGTTACGAGCAGTACTTC. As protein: CASSLRGGISYEQYF.

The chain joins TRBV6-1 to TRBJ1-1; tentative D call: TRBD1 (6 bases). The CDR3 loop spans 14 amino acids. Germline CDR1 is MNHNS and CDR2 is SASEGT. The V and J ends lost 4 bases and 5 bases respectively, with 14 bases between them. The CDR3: CASSGRGGVTEAFF. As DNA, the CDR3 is TGTGCCAGCAGTGGGCGAGGGGGTGTAACTGAAGCTTTCTTT.

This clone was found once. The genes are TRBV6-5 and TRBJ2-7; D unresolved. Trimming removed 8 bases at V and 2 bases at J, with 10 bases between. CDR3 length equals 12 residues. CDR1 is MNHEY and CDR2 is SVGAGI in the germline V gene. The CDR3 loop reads CASWTVAYEQYF. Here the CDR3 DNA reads TGTGCCAGCTGGACGGTCGCCTACGAGCAGTACTTC.

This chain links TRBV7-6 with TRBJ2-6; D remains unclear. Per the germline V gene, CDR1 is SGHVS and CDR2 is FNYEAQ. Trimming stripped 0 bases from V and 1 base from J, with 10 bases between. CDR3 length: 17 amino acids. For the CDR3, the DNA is TGTGCCAGCAGCTTAGCGACGGCTAAATCTGGGGCCAACGTCCTGACTTTC. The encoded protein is CASSLATAKSGANVLTF. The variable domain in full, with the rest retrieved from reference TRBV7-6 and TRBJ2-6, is GAGVSQSPRYKVTKRGQDVALRCDPISGHVSLYWYRQALGQGPEFLTYFNYEAQQDKSGLPNDRFSAERPEGSISTLTIQRTEQRDSAMYRCASSLATAKSGANVLTFGAGSRLTVL.

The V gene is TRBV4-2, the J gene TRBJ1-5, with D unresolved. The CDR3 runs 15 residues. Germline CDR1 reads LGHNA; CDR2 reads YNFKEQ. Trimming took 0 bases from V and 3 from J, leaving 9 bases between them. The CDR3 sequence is CASSQDGQVNQPQHF. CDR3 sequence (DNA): TGTGCCAGCAGCCAAGATGGGCAGGTCAATCAGCCCCAGCATTTT.

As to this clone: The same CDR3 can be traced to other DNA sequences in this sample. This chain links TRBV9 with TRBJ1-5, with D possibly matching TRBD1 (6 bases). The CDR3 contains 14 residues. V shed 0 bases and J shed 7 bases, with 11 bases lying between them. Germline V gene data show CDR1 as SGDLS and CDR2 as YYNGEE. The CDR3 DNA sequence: TGTGCCAGCAGCGTAGGGGGGGCTGGGCAGCCCCAGCATTTT. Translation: CASSVGGAGQPQHF. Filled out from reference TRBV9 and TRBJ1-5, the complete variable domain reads DSGVTQTPKHLITATGQRVTLRCSPRSGDLSVYWYQQSLDQGLQFLIQYYNGEERAKGNILERFSAQQFPDLHSELNLSSLELGDSALYFCASSVGGAGQPQHFGDGTRLSIL.

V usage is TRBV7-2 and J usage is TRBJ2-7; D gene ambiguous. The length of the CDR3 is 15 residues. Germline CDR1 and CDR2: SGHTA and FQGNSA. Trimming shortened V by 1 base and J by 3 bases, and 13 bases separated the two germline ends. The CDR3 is CASSLGSFFGYEQYF. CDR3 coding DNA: TGTGCCAGCAGCTTAGGGAGTTTTTTCGGCTACGAGCAGTACTTC.

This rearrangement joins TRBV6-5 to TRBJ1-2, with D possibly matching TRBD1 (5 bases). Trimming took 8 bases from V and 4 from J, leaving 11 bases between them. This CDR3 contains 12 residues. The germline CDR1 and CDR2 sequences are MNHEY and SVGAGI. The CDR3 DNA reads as TGTGCCAGCCGGGACGGCCTCTATGGCTACACCTTC. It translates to CASRDGLYGYTF.